Shown below are 27 T cell receptor beta chains from a single sample sequenced in a study of T cell responses to AZD1222 COVID-19 vaccine. This table comes from immunoSEQ multiplex PCR, and its TCRdb copy is limited to in-frame clones, with some not included. In the table there are 200,000 to 250,000 clones, 85% to 95% of which are singletons. Sequences were derived from peripheral blood, sampled on day 0 of MenACWY control vaccination. The receptors were sampled from an adult in good health.

This clone was detected only once. This chain connects TRBV11-2 to TRBJ1-6, with D hard to call. The CDR3 extends over 13 amino acids. The V gene's germline CDR1 is SGHAT and CDR2 FQNNGV. The ends were cut back, 5 bases at V and 7 bases at J, with 9 bases in the middle. CDR3 bases: TGTGCCAGCAGCCCGACACGGAATTCACCCCTCCACTTT. As protein: CASSPTRNSPLHF. Looking up the rest from reference TRBV11-2 and TRBJ1-6 gives the full variable domain: EAGVAQSPRYKIIEKRQSVAFWCNPISGHATLYWYQQILGQGPKLLIQFQNNGVVDDSQLPKDRFSAERLKGVDSTLKIQPAKLEDSAVYLCASSPTRNSPLHFGNGTRLTVT.

This chain uses TRBV6-4 with TRBJ2-1; a possible D gene is TRBD1 (5 bases). Per germline, CDR1 MRHNA and CDR2 SNTAGT. The length of the CDR3 is 15 residues. Trimming took 4 bases from V and 5 from J, leaving 15 bases between them. CDR3 DNA sequence: TGTGCCAGCAGTGTGGGCAGGGTATACGACAATGAGCAGTTCTTC. Its translation: CASSVGRVYDNEQFF.

This chain links TRBV19 with TRBJ2-2, with D possibly being TRBD1 or TRBD2 (5 bases each). CDR3 length: 16 residues. CDR1 and CDR2 from the germline V gene are LNHDA and SQIVND (reference sequence). V lost 9 bases and J 1 base, leaving 18 bases between the germline ends. For the CDR3, the DNA is TGTGCCAGCAAAAAACTCCGGGACCGGAACACCGGGGAGCTGTTTTTT. Its translation: CASKKLRDRNTGELFF.

This rearrangement joins TRBV24-1 to TRBJ1-2; 7 nucleotides agree with TRBD1. Germline CDR1 reads KGHDR; CDR2 reads SFDVKD. The V segment lost 9 bases and the J segment 4 bases; nucleotides outside the gene matches: 4. The CDR3 is made up of 12 amino acids. DNA of the CDR3: TGTGCCACCTCAGACAGGGCCTATGGCTACACCTTC. It is translated as CATSDRAYGYTF.

The rearrangement joins TRBV7-2 to TRBJ1-1; D call uncertain. Trimming shortened V by 1 base and J by 2 bases, and 11 bases separated the two germline ends. CDR3 length: 15 residues. Germline CDR1 and CDR2: SGHTA and FQGNSA. This CDR3 reads CASSLERWGNTEAFF. As DNA, the CDR3 is TGTGCCAGCAGCTTAGAGAGGTGGGGAAACACTGAAGCTTTCTTT.

The chain is built from TRBV6-5 and TRBJ1-2; TRBD1 matches at 8 bases. The CDR3 extends over 16 amino acids. V was clipped by 0 bases and J by 8 bases; unmatched bases: 11. Germline CDR1 and CDR2: MNHEY and SVGAGI. The CDR3 DNA sequence: TGTGCCAGCAGTTACTCAGTAGGGCAGGGGGCTCGGGGCTACACCTTC. Protein: CASSYSVGQGARGYTF.

This chain links TRBV2 with TRBJ1-2; 7 nucleotides agree with TRBD1. Germline CDR1 is SNHLY and CDR2 is FYNNEI. V lost 2 bases and J lost 8; bases outside the gene matches: 8. The CDR3 runs to 14 residues. CDR3: CASSEKTGYRGYTF. In DNA, the CDR3 is TGTGCCAGCAGTGAAAAGACAGGGTATAGAGGCTACACCTTC. Drawing the rest from reference TRBV2 and TRBJ1-2, the complete variable domain is EPEVTQTPSHQVTQMGQEVILRCVPISNHLYFYWYRQILGQKVEFLVSFYNNEISEKSEIFDDQFSVERPDGSNFTLKIRSTKLEDSAMYFCASSEKTGYRGYTFGSGTRLTVV.

V is TRBV18 and J is TRBJ1-1; D not certain. This CDR3 has 13 residues. The V end lost 3 bases, the J end lost 4 bases, and 9 bases lay between the germline ends. The V gene's germline CDR1 is KGHSH and CDR2 LQKENI. CDR3 sequence reads: CASSPARGTEAFF. CDR3 nucleotides: TGTGCCAGCTCACCGGCCCGGGGCACTGAAGCTTTCTTT.

This clone has a single count. The chain combines TRBV23-1 with TRBJ1-2; 9 bases are a match to TRBD1. TRBV23-1 is an ORF, and what it does is uncertain. The CDR3 has 13 residues. V lost 3 bases, J lost 8 bases, and 4 bases stayed unmatched. The CDR3 region is CASSQYRGQGYTF. Here the CDR3 DNA reads TGCGCCAGCAGTCAGTACAGGGGGCAAGGCTACACCTTC.

The rearrangement joins TRBV6-2 or TRBV6-3 to TRBJ1-1, with a possible D match to TRBD1 (6 bases). Trimming removed 6 bases from V and 6 bases from J, with 8 bases in between. The CDR3 has 11 amino acids. The germline CDR1 and CDR2 sequences are MNHEY and SVGEGT. The CDR3 nucleotides read TGTGCCAGCAGCCAGGGGCCTGAAGCTTTCTTT. Residues: CASSQGPEAFF.

This chain joins TRBV14 and TRBJ2-3, with D possibly being TRBD2 (6 bases). Trimming removed 1 base from V and 1 base from J, with 9 bases in between. Germline V lookup: CDR1 SGHDN, CDR2 FVKESK. CDR3 length: 15 amino acids. This chain's CDR3 is CASSQGDFGTDTQYF. In DNA form, the CDR3 reads TGTGCCAGCAGCCAAGGGGACTTCGGCACAGATACGCAGTATTTT. Variable domain in full (rest from reference TRBV14 and TRBJ2-3): EAGVTQFPSHSVIEKGQTVTLRCDPISGHDNLYWYRRVMGKEIKFLLHFVKESKQDESGMPNNRFLAERTGGTYSTLKVQPAELEDSGVYFCASSQGDFGTDTQYFGPGTRLTVL.

J is TRBJ2-5 and V is TRBV5-4; D ambiguous. In germline, CDR1 is SGHNT, CDR2 YYREEE (reference sequence). Trimming left V 3 bases short and J 3 bases short, with 9 bases between. This CDR3 has 13 amino acids. The CDR3 loop reads CASSWANEETQYF. The CDR3 DNA is TGTGCCAGCAGCTGGGCAAATGAAGAGACCCAGTACTTC.

The chain couples TRBV7-2 to TRBJ2-1, with 7 positions matching TRBD1. There are 16 residues in the CDR3. Germline CDR1 SGHTA, CDR2 FQGNSA. The trim removed 0 bases at V and 1 base at J, leaving 3 bases unmatched. The CDR3 loop is CASSLAGTESYNEQFF. As DNA, the CDR3 is TGTGCCAGCAGCTTAGCTGGGACAGAGTCCTACAATGAGCAGTTCTTC. The full variable domain, completed using reference TRBV7-2 and TRBJ2-1, is GAGVSQSPSNKVTEKGKDVELRCDPISGHTALYWYRQSLGQGLEFLIYFQGNSAPDKSGLPSDRFSAERTGGSVSTLTIQRTQQEDSAVYLCASSLAGTESYNEQFFGPGTRLTVL.

V usage is TRBV7-2 and J usage is TRBJ2-1; 11 bases agree with TRBD1. V shed 3 bases, J shed 2 bases, and the junction held 6 bases outside the gene matches. This CDR3 has 17 residues. Germline V CDR1 and CDR2: SGHTA, FQGNSA. CDR3 nucleotide sequence: TGTGCCAGCAGCTTTTCTAAGGGACAGGGGGCCTACAATGAGCAGTTCTTC. Its protein is CASSFSKGQGAYNEQFF.

J is TRBJ1-1 and V is TRBV6-2 or TRBV6-3; no firm D call. The CDR3 loop spans 13 amino acids. In germline, CDR1 is MNHEY, CDR2 SVGEGT. The V end was cut by 6 bases, the J end by 1 base, with 9 bases between. This chain's CDR3 is CASSQIANTEAFF. CDR3 nucleotide sequence: TGTGCCAGCAGCCAGATAGCGAACACTGAAGCTTTCTTT.

The chain recombines TRBV18 with TRBJ1-2; perhaps TRBD1 as D (5 bases). The CDR3 has 15 amino acids. CDR1 and CDR2 (germline): KGHSH, LQKENI. Trimming removed 1 base at V and 6 bases at J, with 15 bases between. CDR3 DNA: TGTGCCAGCTCACCACTTGATCAGGGAGGGAATGGCTACACCTTC. Its protein product is CASSPLDQGGNGYTF.

The V call is TRBV30, the J call TRBJ2-6; D ambiguous. Trimming removed 1 base from V and 0 bases from J, with 4 bases in between. CDR3 size: 14 residues. CDR1 and CDR2 (germline): GTSNPN, SVGIG (reference sequence). The CDR3 loop reads CAWSALSGANVLTF. Written as DNA, the CDR3 is TGTGCCTGGAGTGCCCTCTCTGGGGCCAACGTCCTGACTTTC. Full variable domain (remainder filled in from reference TRBV30 and TRBJ2-6): SQTIHQWPATLVQPVGSPLSLECTVEGTSNPNLYWYRQAAGRGLQLLFYSVGIGQISSEVPQNLSASRPQDRQFILSSKKLLLSDSGFYLCAWSALSGANVLTFGAGSRLTVL.

The V gene is TRBV12-5, the J gene TRBJ2-7; 11 bases are shared with TRBD1. This CDR3 comprises 15 residues. CDR1 is LGHNT and CDR2 is FRNRAP in the germline V gene. Unmatched junction bases numbered 6, after V lost 3 bases and J lost 5 bases. CDR3 sequence (DNA): TGTGCTAGTGGTTTCGGGGACAGGGGGTCCGACGAGCAGTACTTC. Translation: CASGFGDRGSDEQYF. Full variable domain (missing parts from reference TRBV12-5 and TRBJ2-7): DARVTQTPRHKVTEMGQEVTMRCQPILGHNTVFWYRQTMMQGLELLAYFRNRAPLDDSGMPKDRFSAEMPDATLATLKIQPSEPRDSAVYFCASGFGDRGSDEQYFGPGTRLTVT.

J is TRBJ2-3 and V is TRBV2, with D perhaps matching TRBD2 (5 bases). Germline V gene lookup returns CDR1 SNHLY and CDR2 FYNNEI. Trimming stripped 6 bases from V and 6 bases from J, with 10 bases between. The CDR3 spans 12 residues. The CDR3 DNA reads TGTGCCAGCAGGAGGACGGGGGATACGCAGTATTTT. The encoded protein is CASRRTGDTQYF.

CDR3 region: CASSEAGGTNGYTF. As DNA, the CDR3 is TGTGCCAGCAGTGAGGCAGGGGGCACGAATGGCTACACCTTC. The J gene is TRBJ1-2, the V gene TRBV25-1, with TRBD1 identical over 8 bases. Germline CDR1 is MGHDK and CDR2 is SYGVNS. V was pared by 3 bases and J by 6 bases, with 6 bases of the junction left unmatched. The CDR3 has 14 residues.

The rearrangement joins TRBV15 to TRBJ2-1; D remains unclear. V gave up 1 base and J gave up 5 bases, with 9 bases separating them. CDR3 size: 14 residues. CDR1 is LNHNV and CDR2 is YYDKDF in the germline V gene (reference sequence). The CDR3 loop is CATSRGSQDNEQFF. The CDR3 DNA reads TGTGCCACCAGCAGAGGGAGTCAGGACAATGAGCAGTTCTTC.

The J gene is TRBJ1-2, the V gene TRBV24-1; 7 positions agree with TRBD1. The CDR3 loop spans 11 amino acids. Germline CDR1 KGHDR, CDR2 SFDVKD. Trimming at V came to 5 bases and at J to 8 bases, leaving 1 base not matched to a gene. The CDR3 nucleotides are TGTGCCACCAGTGGAGGGGGCGGCTACACCTTC. It is translated as CATSGGGGYTF.

The chain has TRBV5-5 and TRBJ2-4; no firm D call. The CDR3 has 14 amino acids. Germline CDR1 reads SGHKS; CDR2 reads YYEKEE (reference sequence). The V gene lost 1 base and the J gene lost 0 bases, with 5 bases spanning the gap. The CDR3 loop is CASSLLQAKNIQYF. CDR3 nucleotides: TGTGCCAGCAGCTTGCTGCAAGCCAAAAACATTCAGTACTTC.

As DNA, the CDR3 is TGTGCCTGGAGAACTTCGATGCGTGGTGCTGGGGGACTGCCGAACACTGAAGCTTTCTTT. Translated, it gives CAWRTSMRGAGGLPNTEAFF. The gene calls are TRBV30 and TRBJ1-1, with D tentatively TRBD1 (5 bases). CDR3 length: 20 residues. Germline CDR1 is GTSNPN and CDR2 is SVGIG (reference sequence). Trimming left V 3 bases short and J 1 base short, with 30 bases between.

This chain connects TRBV5-1 to TRBJ1-4, with TRBD1 as a possible D gene (5 bases). V lost 4 bases and J lost 5, with 12 bases in between. Looked up from germline, CDR1 is SGHRS and CDR2 is YFSETQ. CDR3 size: 14 residues. CDR3 sequence reads: CASSTGQGNEKLFF. DNA of the CDR3: TGCGCCAGCAGCACCGGGCAGGGAAATGAAAAACTGTTTTTT.

V and J are TRBV15 and TRBJ1-6; no clear D. The germline CDR1 and CDR2 sequences are LNHNV and YYDKDF (reference sequence). The length of the CDR3 is 14 residues. V gave up 0 bases and J gave up 7 bases, with 7 bases separating them. The DNA of the CDR3 is TGTGCCACCAGCAGAGATGTCAGGAATTCACCCCTCCACTTT. This sequence encodes CATSRDVRNSPLHF.

This chain joins TRBV7-9 and TRBJ1-1; D is unresolved. The CDR3 runs 13 residues. V shed 7 bases and J shed 1 base, with 10 bases lying between them. Germline lookup yields CDR1 SEHNR and CDR2 FQNEAQ (reference sequence). CDR3 sequence (DNA): TGTGCCAGCACAGAGACGGGGAACACTGAAGCTTTCTTT. This encodes CASTETGNTEAFF.